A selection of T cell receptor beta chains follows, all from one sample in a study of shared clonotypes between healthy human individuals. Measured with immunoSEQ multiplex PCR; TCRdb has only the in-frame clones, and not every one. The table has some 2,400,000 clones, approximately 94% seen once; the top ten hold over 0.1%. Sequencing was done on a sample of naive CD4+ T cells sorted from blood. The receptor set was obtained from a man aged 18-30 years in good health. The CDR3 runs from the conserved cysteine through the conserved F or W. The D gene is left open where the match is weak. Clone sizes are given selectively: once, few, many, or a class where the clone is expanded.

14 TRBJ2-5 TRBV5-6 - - TGTGCCAGCAGCTACGTAGGGGGGGATGAGACCCAGTACTTC CASSYVGGDETQYF
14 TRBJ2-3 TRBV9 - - TGTGCCAGCAGCGTAGCCTCAGGCATCCGCACGCAGTATTTT CASSVASGIRTQYF
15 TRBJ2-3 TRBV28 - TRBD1 TGTGCCAGCAGTTCCAGGACAGGGACAAGAGATACGCAGTATTTT CASSSRTGTRDTQYF
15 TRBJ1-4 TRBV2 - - TGTGCCAGCAGGGCGAGCCTTCCAACTAATGAAAAACTGTTTTTT CASRASLPTNEKLFF
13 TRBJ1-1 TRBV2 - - TGTGCCAGCAGTCAAATTCAGAACACTGAAGCTTTCTTT CASSQIQNTEAFF
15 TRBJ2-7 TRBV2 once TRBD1 TGTGCCAGCAGTGTAAACCGGGACAGCTCCTACGAGCAGTACTTC CASSVNRDSSYEQYF
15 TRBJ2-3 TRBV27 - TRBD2 TGTGCCAGCAGTTTTCAACTAGCGGGAGCAGATACGCAGTATTTT CASSFQLAGADTQYF
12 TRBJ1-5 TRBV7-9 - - TGTGCCAGCAGCTTAGATGATCAGCCCCAGCATTTT CASSLDDQPQHF
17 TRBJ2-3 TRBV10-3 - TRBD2 TGTGCCATCAGAGGGACTAGCGGGGGGGCCTCCCCAGATACGCAGTATTTT CAIRGTSGGASPDTQYF
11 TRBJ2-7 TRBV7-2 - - TGTGCCAGCAGCTTAGTTTACGAGCAGTACTTC CASSLVYEQYF
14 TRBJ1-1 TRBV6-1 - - TGTGCCAGCACCCTACAGAGAATGAACACTGAAGCTTTCTTT CASTLQRMNTEAFF
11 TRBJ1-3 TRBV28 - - TGTGCCAGCGGGTACTGGGGCACCATATATTTT CASGYWGTIYF
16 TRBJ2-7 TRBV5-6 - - TGTGCCAGCAGCCCGCATTTGTGGGAGAAAGGGGACGAGCAGTACTTC CASSPHLWEKGDEQYF
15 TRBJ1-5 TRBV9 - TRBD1 TGTGCCAGCAGCGTAGAGGGGACAGCTAATCAGCCCCAGCATTTT CASSVEGTANQPQHF
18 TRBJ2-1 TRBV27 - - TGTGCCAGCAGTTCCTCTCTTTTACGACAGGCGAAATACAATGAGCAGTTCTTC CASSSSLLRQAKYNEQFF
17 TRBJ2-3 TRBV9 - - TGTGCCAGCAGCGTAGGGGTACACCCAGTGATGGGAGATACGCAGTATTTT CASSVGVHPVMGDTQYF
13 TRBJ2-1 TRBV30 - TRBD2 TGTGCCTGGGCTAGCGGGAGTACGAATGAGCAGTTCTTC CAWASGSTNEQFF
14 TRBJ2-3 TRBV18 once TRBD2 TGTGCCAGCTCACTTGGACTAGCTTCAGATACGCAGTATTTT CASSLGLASDTQYF
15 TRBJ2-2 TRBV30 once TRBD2 TGTGCCTGGAGACTCTCCGGGACTAAGACCGGGGAGCTGTTTTTT CAWRLSGTKTGELFF
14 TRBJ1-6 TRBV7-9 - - TGTGCCAGCAGCCCCGGGTCTGAGAATTCACCCCTCCACTTT CASSPGSENSPLHF
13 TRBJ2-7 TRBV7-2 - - TGTGCCAGCAGCCAACGCCAGGGCTACGAGCAGTACTTC CASSQRQGYEQYF
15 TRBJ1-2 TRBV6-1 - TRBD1 TGTGCCAGCAGTGAAGCATACAGGGGAGTCAATGGCTACACCTTC CASSEAYRGVNGYTF
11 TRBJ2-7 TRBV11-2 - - TGTGCCAGCGGTAGACTCTACGAGCAGTACTTC CASGRLYEQYF
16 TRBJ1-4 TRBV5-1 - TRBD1 TGCGCCAGCAGACCACTCGCAGGGGGCTCTAATGAAAAACTGTTTTTT CASRPLAGGSNEKLFF
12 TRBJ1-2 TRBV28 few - TGTGCCAGCAGTTTATCAGGCTATGGCTACACCTTC CASSLSGYGYTF
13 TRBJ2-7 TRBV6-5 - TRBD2 TGTGCCAGCACCCGCGGGGGGTCCTACGAGCAGTACTTC CASTRGGSYEQYF
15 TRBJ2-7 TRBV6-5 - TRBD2 TGTGCCAGCAGCTCCTGGGCGGGAGGGCCCTACGAGCAGTACTTC CASSSWAGGPYEQYF
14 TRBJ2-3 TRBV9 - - TGTGCCAGCAGCGTAGCGGGAAACACAGATACGCAGTATTTT CASSVAGNTDTQYF
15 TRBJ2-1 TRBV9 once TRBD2 TGTGCCAGCAGCACGTTACCCGTGGGGGGGAGCGAGCAGTTCTTC CASSTLPVGGSEQFF
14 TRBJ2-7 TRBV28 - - TGTGCCAGCGTCACAGGCGGGCAGTCCTACGAGCAGTACTTC CASVTGGQSYEQYF
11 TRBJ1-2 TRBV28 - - TGTGCCATCTCTGGTGTCTATGGCTACACCTTC CAISGVYGYTF
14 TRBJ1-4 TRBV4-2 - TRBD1 TGTGCCAGCAGCGGACAGGGGGCGCGTGAAAAACTGTTTTTT CASSGQGAREKLFF
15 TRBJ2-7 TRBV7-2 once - TGTGCCAGCAGCTCCGTGGTAACGGGTCCTAACGAGCAGTACTTC CASSSVVTGPNEQYF
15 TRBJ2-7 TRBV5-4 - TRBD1 TGTGCCAGCAGCTTCCCAGGGACAGGGGTGAGCGAGCAGTACTTC CASSFPGTGVSEQYF
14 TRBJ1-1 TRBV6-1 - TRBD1 TGTGCCAGCCCAGGGGGGGGGTACAACACTGAAGCTTTCTTT CASPGGGYNTEAFF
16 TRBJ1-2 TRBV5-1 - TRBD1 TGCGCCAGCAGCTTAATACAGGGGGCTTCTAGCTATGGCTACACCTTC CASSLIQGASSYGYTF
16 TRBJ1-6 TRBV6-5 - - TGTGCCAGCAGTTCGGTTCGAGGGGCCAAGTATTCACCCCTCCACTTT CASSSVRGAKYSPLHF
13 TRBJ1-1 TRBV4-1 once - TGCGCCAGCAGCCAGCCACCGGACACTGAAGCTTTCTTT CASSQPPDTEAFF
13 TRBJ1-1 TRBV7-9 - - TGTGCCAGCAGCTTTTCAGGGACCATTGGAGCTTTCTTT CASSFSGTIGAFF
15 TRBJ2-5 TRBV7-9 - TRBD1 TGTGCCAGCAGCTACCACAGGGGGTTGATTGAGACCCAGTACTTC CASSYHRGLIETQYF
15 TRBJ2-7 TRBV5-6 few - TGTGCCAGCAGTTTCGGGGCTCTTACTTCCTACGAGCAGTACTTC CASSFGALTSYEQYF
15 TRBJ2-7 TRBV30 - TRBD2 TGTGCCTGGAGTCCCCAAGCGGGGCTCTCCTACGAGCAGTACTTC CAWSPQAGLSYEQYF
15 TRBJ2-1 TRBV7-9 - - TGTGCCAGCAGCTTAGGGGGGACCAGATACAATGAGCAGTTCTTC CASSLGGTRYNEQFF
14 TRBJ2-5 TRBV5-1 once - TGCGCCAGCAGCTCCACAGGACAGCGAGAGACCCAGTACTTC CASSSTGQRETQYF
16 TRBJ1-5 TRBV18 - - TGTGCCAGCTCACCACGGCCAGGGGATAGCAATCAGCCCCAGCATTTT CASSPRPGDSNQPQHF
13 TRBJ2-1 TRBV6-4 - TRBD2 TGTGCCAGCAGTGTGCAGAGCGGGATAGAGCAGTTCTTC CASSVQSGIEQFF
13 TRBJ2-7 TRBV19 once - TGTGCCAGTAGTGAAACCAGGGGGGTCGAGCAGTACTTC CASSETRGVEQYF
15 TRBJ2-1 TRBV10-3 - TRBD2 TGTGCCACAGGACCGGGACTAGGCGGCTACAATGAGCAGTTCTTC CATGPGLGGYNEQFF
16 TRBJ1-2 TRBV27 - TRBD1 TGTGCCAGCAGTAAAAGACAGGGGGCTTCGAACTATGGCTACACCTTC CASSKRQGASNYGYTF
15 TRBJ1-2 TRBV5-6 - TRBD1 TGTGCCAGCAGCCCTGACAGGGGGCGCGACTATGGCTACACCTTC CASSPDRGRDYGYTF
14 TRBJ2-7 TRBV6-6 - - TGTGCCAGCAGTTACTCATCAGGGTCCTACGAGCAGTACTTC CASSYSSGSYEQYF
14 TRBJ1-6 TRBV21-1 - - TGTGCCAGCAGCAAATTCGACCCCGCCTCACCCCTCCACTTT CASSKFDPASPLHF